Below are 2 T cell receptor beta chains sequenced from a single sample in a study of blood T cell repertoires in COVID-19. Sequencing was performed with immunoSEQ multiplex PCR; in TCRdb, only in-frame clones are kept and a portion is missing. The data contain some 89,000 clones, more than 75% of them seen just once; the ten biggest clones take up approximately 15%. The sequencing sample was made of peripheral blood. These receptors all stem from a human donor in a cohort sampled during active COVID-19.

The genes are TRBV4-1 and TRBJ2-1, with D perhaps matching TRBD2 (6 bases). V was shortened by 3 bases and J by 0 bases, with 9 bases between the two germline ends. Looked up from germline, CDR1 is MGHRA and CDR2 is YSYEKL. The CDR3 length is 15 residues. This CDR3 is CASSQGLDSYNEQFF. CDR3 nucleotide sequence: TGCGCCAGCAGCCAGGGACTCGACTCCTACAATGAGCAGTTCTTC.

This chain connects TRBV4-1 to TRBJ1-3, with D possibly being TRBD1 (6 bases). The CDR3 sequence is 14 residues long. Germline V gene lookup returns CDR1 MGHRA and CDR2 YSYEKL. V lost 5 bases to trimming and J lost 0 bases, with 8 bases between them. CDR3 DNA: TGCGCCAGCAGCAAGGACAGCTCTGGAAACACCATATATTTT. It encodes CASSKDSSGNTIYF.